This TCR beta chain came from a study of blood T cells in healthy people across ages. Across the whole study: For every two T cells, template switching captured about one barcoded beta molecule.

The use of a sample-barcoded 5' primer and a J-beta primer mix characterized a second PCR of 7 to 11 cycles. A minimum of 3 million CDR3-containing paired-end reads was obtained for each sample. TCRdb reprocessed the 5' RACE reads via MiXCR and lists one record per CDR3 protein. The sample lists 1.5 million to 2 million distinct CDR3 sequences; over 25% were seen once. This clonotype occurred many times. Its antigen is still unknown. CDR1 and CDR2 (germline): SGHRS, YFSETQ. J was trimmed by 7 bases and V by 7 bases; bases with no gene match: 12. This CDR3 has 14 residues. Investigators took approximately 10 milliliters of peripheral blood from every donor. General study results and limits: More naive CD4+ cells and higher diversity marked long-lived donors relative to aged donors.

The receptor was isolated from a woman aged 25-40 years in good health. Source material: blood. The J gene is TRBJ2-7, the V gene TRBV5-1, with 9 bases fitting TRBD1. The CDR3 loop reads CASQPGQGLGEQYF. CDR3 DNA sequence: TGCGCCAGCCAACCGGGACAGGGATTGGGAGAGCAGTACTTC.